The 19 T cell receptor beta chains reported below all come from one sample, sequenced in a study of vaccination and CD4 T cells after COVID-19. The Oncomine TCR Beta short-read assay was applied to DNA of cultured CD4+ T cells. TCRdb redid the calling of the PCR reads with MiXCR, one entry per CDR3 protein. The sample lists 12,000 or so distinct CDR3 sequences, about 82% occurring once. The treatment here: roughly nine-day PBMC culture with coronavirus spike peptide pools or control peptides (ViraFEST assay). The antigens of these receptors remain unknown. The source material was CD4+ T cells from blood, cultured in vitro. The receptors stem from a human donor who had recovered from COVID-19.

This chain connects TRBV7-2 to TRBJ2-3; TRBD2 matches at 7 bases. The V gene end was trimmed by 5 bases and the J gene end by 0 bases; junction bases not matched to a gene: 5. Germline CDR1 is SGHTA and CDR2 is FQGNSA. The CDR3 contains 15 residues. The CDR3 here is CASSATSSSTDTQYF. The CDR3 region has the DNA TGTGCCAGCAGCGCGACTAGCTCAAGCACAGATACGCAGTATTTT.

The chain has TRBV19 and TRBJ2-2, with D hard to call. The CDR3 sequence is 13 residues long. Germline V CDR1 and CDR2: LNHDA, SQIVND (reference sequence). Trimming left V 1 base short and J 5 bases short, with 5 bases between. This CDR3 reads CASSIVRTGELFF. CDR3 coding DNA: TGTGCCAGTAGTATAGTAAGAACCGGGGAGCTGTTTTTT.

The rearrangement links TRBV6-1 to TRBJ1-2; D gene uncertain. Trimming removed 7 bases at V and 3 bases at J, with 15 bases between. Germline CDR1 reads MNHNS; CDR2 reads SASEGT. The CDR3 loop spans 14 amino acids. The CDR3 DNA reads as TGTGCCAGCACCCTCGCGGTCGTTGACTATGGCTACACCTTC. Translation gives CASTLAVVDYGYTF.

This chain uses TRBV24-1 with TRBJ2-3; 11 bases align to TRBD1. Trimming at V came to 9 bases and at J to 4 bases, leaving 2 bases not matched to a gene. The CDR3 spans 13 residues. Germline V lookup: CDR1 KGHDR, CDR2 SFDVKD. The CDR3 region is CATGQGAADTQYF. The CDR3 region has the DNA TGTGCCACCGGACAGGGGGCTGCAGATACGCAGTATTTT.

This clonotype is a singleton in its sample. The chain recombines TRBV4-3 with TRBJ1-1; 8 nucleotides agree with TRBD1. Per germline, CDR1 LGHNA and CDR2 YSLEER. The CDR3 has 17 residues. Trimming cost V 4 bases and J 0 bases; bases outside gene matches: 10. The CDR3 is CASSPLAGGAVNTEAFF. DNA of the CDR3: TGCGCCAGCAGCCCGCTAGCAGGGGGCGCGGTGAACACTGAAGCTTTCTTT.

The CDR3 loop reads CASSETGVRTEAFF. In nucleotides, the CDR3 is TGTGCCAGCAGTGAGACAGGGGTGAGGACTGAAGCTTTCTTT. The genes are TRBV12-3 or TRBV12-4 and TRBJ1-1; TRBD1 matches 8 bases. V gave up 5 bases and J gave up 5 bases; unmatched junction bases: 7. The CDR3 is made up of 14 amino acids.

The chain employs TRBV4-1 and TRBJ2-3; D is perhaps TRBD1 (6 bases). The V gene's germline CDR1 is MGHRA and CDR2 YSYEKL. Trimming took off 3 bases at V and 1 base at J, with 20 bases between the two ends. The CDR3 covers 18 residues. CDR3 residues: CASSHIDDRFLGTDTQYF. The CDR3 nucleotides read TGCGCCAGCAGCCACATCGATGACAGGTTCTTGGGCACAGATACGCAGTATTTT.

V usage is TRBV7-9 and J usage is TRBJ1-2; 7 nucleotides agree with TRBD1. Germline CDR1 reads SEHNR; CDR2 reads FQNEAQ (reference sequence). CDR3 size: 15 residues. Trimming took 7 bases from V and 4 from J; bases not matched to a gene: 12. CDR3 bases: TGTGCCAGCAACTCAAACAGGGGCTCCATCTATGGCTACACCTTC. The encoded protein is CASNSNRGSIYGYTF.

The chain combines TRBV10-1 with TRBJ2-1; tentatively, D is TRBD2 (6 bases). V lost 6 bases and J 1 base, leaving 13 bases between the germline ends. Germline V gene lookup returns CDR1 WNHNN and CDR2 SYGVQD (reference sequence). The length of the CDR3 is 15 residues. CDR3: CASSRMSGSYNEQFF. CDR3 bases: TGCGCCAGCAGCCGCATGAGCGGGTCCTACAATGAGCAGTTCTTC.

This rearrangement joins TRBV24-1 to TRBJ1-1; TRBD1 matches 10 bases. The CDR3 loop spans 15 amino acids. Trimming removed 5 bases from V and 4 bases from J; junction bases left unmatched: 6. Per germline, CDR1 KGHDR and CDR2 SFDVKD. CDR3 sequence: CATSGQGARGTEAFF. As DNA, the CDR3 is TGTGCCACCAGTGGACAGGGGGCAAGAGGCACTGAAGCTTTCTTT.

CDR3 region: CSVGQGNQPQHF. The CDR3 nucleotides read TGCAGCGTTGGACAGGGCAATCAGCCCCAGCATTTT. The chain joins TRBV29-1 to TRBJ1-5; possibly TRBD1 for D (6 bases). There are 12 residues in the CDR3. Germline V gives CDR1 SQVTM, CDR2 ANQGSEA. Trimming cost V 4 bases and J 2 bases, with 6 bases left between them.

The chain joins TRBV10-3 to TRBJ2-7; D ambiguous. CDR3 size: 15 residues. The germline V and J ends were trimmed by 2 bases and 5 bases, with 16 bases remaining between them. Germline V gene data show CDR1 as ENHRY and CDR2 as SYGVKD. The DNA for the CDR3 is TGTGCCATCAGTGAGGCTGGCTCCTTGTCGGACGAGCAGTACTTC. Translation: CAISEAGSLSDEQYF.

The chain links TRBV5-1 to TRBJ2-5; 7 nucleotides line up with TRBD1. CDR1 SGHRS and CDR2 YFSETQ come from the germline V gene. The junction had 8 bases not matched to a gene; V was cut back by 2 bases and J by 4 bases. The CDR3 covers 15 residues. Here the CDR3 DNA reads TGCGCCAGCAGCTTTAAGGGGGCGATGGCAGAGACCCAGTACTTC. Translated, it gives CASSFKGAMAETQYF.

The rearrangement links TRBV18 to TRBJ1-5; perhaps TRBD1 as D (5 bases). The ends were cut back, 3 bases at V and 1 base at J, with 13 bases in the middle. Germline CDR1 KGHSH, CDR2 LQKENI. The CDR3 totals 16 residues. CDR3 region: CASSPPVGVSNQPQHF. CDR3 nucleotide sequence: TGTGCCAGCTCACCCCCGGTAGGGGTCAGCAATCAGCCCCAGCATTTT.

The rearrangement uses TRBV6-5 and TRBJ2-1; D may match TRBD1 or TRBD2 (5 bases each). Germline V gene sequence: CDR1 MNHEY, CDR2 SVGAGI. Between the trimmed V and J ends, which lost 4 bases and 9 bases, there was a span of 19 bases. The CDR3 consists of 15 residues. The CDR3 loop is CASSSESTSRGEQFF. The CDR3 DNA sequence: TGTGCCAGCAGTTCCGAGTCGACTTCGAGGGGTGAGCAGTTCTTC.

The chain carries TRBV24-1 and TRBJ2-2; D tentatively fits TRBD1 or TRBD2 (5 bases each). CDR1 and CDR2 (germline): KGHDR, SFDVKD. The CDR3 has 17 residues. V was cut by 4 bases and J by 1 base, with 15 bases left in between. The CDR3, as DNA: TGTGCCACCAGTGACCGGACGGGACCGATGAACACCGGGGAGCTGTTTTTT. It yields the protein CATSDRTGPMNTGELFF.

This chain links TRBV20-1 with TRBJ2-7; 8 positions agree with TRBD2. CDR1 and CDR2 (germline): DFQATT, SNEGSKA (reference sequence). This CDR3 has 12 amino acids. Losses at the gene ends were 3 bases for V and 6 bases for J; bases not matched to a gene: 4. The CDR3 nucleotides are TGCAGTGCTAGGGCGGGAGGTCGCGAGCAGTACTTC. This gives the protein CSARAGGREQYF.

The chain is built from TRBV6-5 and TRBJ1-6; TRBD1 is a possible D gene (5 bases). Trimming pared 0 bases from V and 0 bases from J, leaving 12 bases between. CDR1 is MNHEY, CDR2 SVGAGI, per germline. The CDR3 totals 18 residues. CDR3 protein: CASSYSAGKSSYNSPLHF. The CDR3 DNA follows: TGTGCCAGCAGTTACTCGGCAGGGAAGAGCTCCTATAATTCACCCCTCCACTTT.

The rearrangement joins TRBV29-1 to TRBJ1-1, with D unresolved. Trimming removed 4 bases at V and 3 bases at J, with 6 bases between. This CDR3 has 11 residues. CDR1 is SQVTM and CDR2 is ANQGSEA in the germline V gene. CDR3 nucleotides: TGCAGCGTTGGGACCCACACTGAAGCTTTCTTT. Its protein is CSVGTHTEAFF.